This TCR beta chain was identified during a study of T cell repertoires in cytomegalovirus infection. Looking at the study overall: Both a matching HLA type and CMV infection were indicated by public TCR beta signatures.

TCRdb reprocessed the reads via MiXCR and lists one record per CDR3 protein. Found here are approximately 770,000 distinct CDR3 sequences, 25% to 30% of them singletons; the top ten hold 10% to 15%. Note on this clonotype: No antigen is known for it.

The germline V gene has CDR1 MGHRA and CDR2 YSYEKL. V shed 1 base and J shed 0 bases, with 8 bases lying between them. The CDR3 is 15 amino acids. Study findings and constraints: Dominating the ex vivo response were TCR beta clonotypes that were CMV-specific and HLA-C-restricted.

The specimen was cultured CD8+ T cells from PBMCs, collected from culture after CMV antigen stimulation. The chain employs TRBV4-1 and TRBJ2-3; D remains unclear. This TCR came from a human donor in good health (CMV status not recorded). Some clones in this sample may be carry-over from other donors' samples. The CDR3 loop reads CASSQGISSTDTQYF. For the CDR3, the DNA is TGCGCCAGCAGCCAAGGAATCTCTAGCACAGATACGCAGTATTTT.